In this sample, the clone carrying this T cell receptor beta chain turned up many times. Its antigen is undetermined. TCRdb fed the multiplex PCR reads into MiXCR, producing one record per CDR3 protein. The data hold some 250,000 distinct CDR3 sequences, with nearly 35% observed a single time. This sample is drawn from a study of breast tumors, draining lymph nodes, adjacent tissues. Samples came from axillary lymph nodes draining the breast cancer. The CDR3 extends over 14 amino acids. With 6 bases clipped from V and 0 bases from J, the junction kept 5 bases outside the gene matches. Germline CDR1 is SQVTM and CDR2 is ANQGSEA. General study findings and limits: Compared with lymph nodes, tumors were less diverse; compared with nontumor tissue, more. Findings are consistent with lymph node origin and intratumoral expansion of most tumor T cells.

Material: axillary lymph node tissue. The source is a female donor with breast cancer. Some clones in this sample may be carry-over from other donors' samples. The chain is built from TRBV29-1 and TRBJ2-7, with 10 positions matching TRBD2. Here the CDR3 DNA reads TGCAGCGTGGGACTAGCGTTAAGCTCCTACGAGCAGTACTTC. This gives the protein CSVGLALSSYEQYF.